Listed below are T cell receptor beta chains from one sample, sequenced in a study of CD8 T cells in Susac syndrome. From the immunoSEQ multiplex PCR reads, TCRdb called clonotypes with MiXCR, one entry per CDR3 protein. The sample has 230,000 or so distinct CDR3 sequences, 95% seen once. The sample taken for sequencing was CD4+ T cells from PBMCs. The receptors come from a human donor with multiple sclerosis. The CDR3 runs from the conserved cysteine through the conserved F or W.

v_call	cdr3_aa
TRBV19	CASTTGTPDTQYF
TRBV2	CASLLLGANVLTF
TRBV24-1	CATSAPGQGAGQYF
TRBV30	CALSKDWETQYF
TRBV2	CASSRDSSNQPQHF
TRBV2	CASESGNEQFF
TRBV28	CASINFGWAGEGYTF
TRBV5-1	CASSLGQTSYGYTF
TRBV18	CASSLGQVEDEQYF
TRBV15	CAIATDPHQPQHF
TRBV29-1	CSVEASSGNTIYF
TRBV7-9	CASSLLPSDIQYF
TRBV3-1	CASSQDLTGGGETQYF
TRBV6-5	CASKGVRAFF
TRBV19	CASSITLADGELFF
TRBV20-1	CSAREGTPEAFF
TRBV29-1	CSAVAQRGTEAFF
TRBV7-9	CASSLEGGGSYEQYF
TRBV4-2	CASSQDGGRIDNEQFF
TRBV15	CATSSLAGGHSYEQYF
TRBV29-1	CSVAGGQSEKLFF
TRBV7-9	CASSLVAVLPHEQYF
TRBV13	CASSPRKLDLDYEQYF
TRBV7-9	CASSEVGYTF
TRBV7-2	CASRTGLAGSYEQYF
TRBV20-1	CSARDFNEQFF